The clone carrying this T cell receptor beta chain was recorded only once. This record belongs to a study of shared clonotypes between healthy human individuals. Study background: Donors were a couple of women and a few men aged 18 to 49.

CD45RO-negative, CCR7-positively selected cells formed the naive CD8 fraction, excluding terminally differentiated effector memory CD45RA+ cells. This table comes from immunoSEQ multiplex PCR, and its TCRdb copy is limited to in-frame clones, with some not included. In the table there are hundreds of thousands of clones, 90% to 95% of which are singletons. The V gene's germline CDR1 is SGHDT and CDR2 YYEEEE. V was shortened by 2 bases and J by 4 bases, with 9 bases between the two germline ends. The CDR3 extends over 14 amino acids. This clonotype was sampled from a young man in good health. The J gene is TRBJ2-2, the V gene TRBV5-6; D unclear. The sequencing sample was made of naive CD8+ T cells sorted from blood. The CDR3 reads CASSLGVSTGELFF. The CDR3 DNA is TGTGCCAGCAGCTTAGGAGTATCCACCGGGGAGCTGTTTTTT. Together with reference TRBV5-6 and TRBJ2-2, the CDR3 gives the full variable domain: DAGVTQSPTHLIKTRGQQVTLRCSPKSGHDTVSWYQQALGQGPQFIFQYYEEEERQRGNFPDRFSGHQFPNYSSELNVNALLLGDSALYLCASSLGVSTGELFFGEGSRLTVL.